What follows describes a single TCR beta chain. Trimming removed 3 bases from V and 1 base from J, with 9 bases in between. Germline V gives CDR1 SGHAT, CDR2 FQNNGV. There are 14 residues in the CDR3. The data originate from a study of blood T cell repertoires in COVID-19. On the study more broadly: Italy, Spain and the United States were the sources of the convalescent and acute COVID-19 samples. Nucleic acid was either cDNA or gDNA, and it came from T cells, B-cell-depleted T cells, or PBMCs.

Authors' processing steps: Amplification with reference gene primers provided the estimates of nucleated cell counts. Clones were read by immunoSEQ multiplex PCR, and TCRdb kept only the in-frame ones, dropping some. V and J calls and clone size follow that table, whereas D and trimming were derived from the DNA. The data contain approximately 110,000 clones, about 88% of them singletons. The sequencing input was peripheral blood. J is TRBJ2-5 and V is TRBV11-2; a weak D match, TRBD2 (6 bases). This clonotype was sampled from a human donor in a cohort sampled during active COVID-19. The CDR3 region has the DNA TGTGCCAGCAGCTTGTACGGGGGCCAAGAGACCCAGTACTTC. Protein sequence: CASSLYGGQETQYF.